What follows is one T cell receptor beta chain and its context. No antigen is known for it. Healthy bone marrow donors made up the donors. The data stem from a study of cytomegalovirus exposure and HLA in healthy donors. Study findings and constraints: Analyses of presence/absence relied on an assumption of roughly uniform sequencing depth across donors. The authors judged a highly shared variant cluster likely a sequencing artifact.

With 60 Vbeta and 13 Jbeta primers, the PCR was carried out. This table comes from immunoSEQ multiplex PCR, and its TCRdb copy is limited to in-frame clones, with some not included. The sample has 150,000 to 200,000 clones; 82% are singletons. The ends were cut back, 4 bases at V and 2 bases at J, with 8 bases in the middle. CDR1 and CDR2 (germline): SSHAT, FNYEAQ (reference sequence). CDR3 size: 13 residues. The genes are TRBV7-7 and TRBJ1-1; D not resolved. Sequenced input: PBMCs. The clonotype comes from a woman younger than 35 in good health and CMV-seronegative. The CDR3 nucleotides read TGTGCCAGCAGCTGGTCAACAAACACTGAAGCTTTCTTT. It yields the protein CASSWSTNTEAFF.